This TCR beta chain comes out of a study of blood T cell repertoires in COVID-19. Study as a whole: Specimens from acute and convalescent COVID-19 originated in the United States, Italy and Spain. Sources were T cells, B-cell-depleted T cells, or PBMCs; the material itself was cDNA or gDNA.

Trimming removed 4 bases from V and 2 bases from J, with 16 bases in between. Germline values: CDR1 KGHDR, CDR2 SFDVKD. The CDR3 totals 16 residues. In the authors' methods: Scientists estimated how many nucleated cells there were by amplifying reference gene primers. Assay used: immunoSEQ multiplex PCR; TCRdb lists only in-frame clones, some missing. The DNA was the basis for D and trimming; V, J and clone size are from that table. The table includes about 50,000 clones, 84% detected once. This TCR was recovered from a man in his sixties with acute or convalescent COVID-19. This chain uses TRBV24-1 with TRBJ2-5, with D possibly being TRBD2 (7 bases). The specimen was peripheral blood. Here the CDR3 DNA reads TGTGCCACCAGTGAAAATGGGGGGGCCGAGCAAGAGACCCAGTACTTC. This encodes CATSENGGAEQETQYF.